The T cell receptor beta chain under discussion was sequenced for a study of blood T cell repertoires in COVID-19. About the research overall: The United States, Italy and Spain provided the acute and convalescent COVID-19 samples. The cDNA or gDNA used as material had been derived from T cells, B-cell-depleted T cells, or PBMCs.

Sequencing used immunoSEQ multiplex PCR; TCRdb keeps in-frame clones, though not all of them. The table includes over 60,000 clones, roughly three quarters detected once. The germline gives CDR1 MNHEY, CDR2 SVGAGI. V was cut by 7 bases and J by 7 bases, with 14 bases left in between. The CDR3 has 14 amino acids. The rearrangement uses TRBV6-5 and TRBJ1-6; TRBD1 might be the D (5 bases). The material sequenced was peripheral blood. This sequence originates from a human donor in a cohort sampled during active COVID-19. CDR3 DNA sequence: TGTGCCAGCAACCCCCCGGGGGTCAATTCACCCCTCCACTTT. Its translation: CASNPPGVNSPLHF.